The 14 T cell receptor beta chains in this list originate from one sample, sequenced in a study of radiation and T cells in renal cell carcinoma. Time point indicated: baseline pretreatment blood. The treatment: 15 Gy SBRT to primary tumor, nephrectomy 4 weeks later. The data were produced by immunoSEQ multiplex PCR, yet TCRdb's version contains in-frame clones alone and is incomplete. Here the sample spans 150,000 or so clones, nearly 90% being singletons. The source was blood, collected from a patient whose treatment included radiotherapy and nephrectomy. The receptor set was obtained from a woman in her fifties or sixties with renal cell carcinoma.

This chain uses TRBV6-5 with TRBJ1-2; TRBD1 is a possible D gene (5 bases). V was clipped by 5 bases and J by 8 bases, with 18 bases between them. Germline assignment: CDR1 MNHEY and CDR2 SVGAGI. The CDR3 contains 14 residues. Written as DNA, the CDR3 is TGTGCCAGCAGTGAATCCCGGGGCGTACTCGGCTACACCTTC. Its protein product is CASSESRGVLGYTF.

The rearrangement links TRBV19 to TRBJ2-2; D not resolved. CDR3 length equals 12 residues. Germline CDR1 and CDR2: LNHDA and SQIVND (reference sequence). V was pared by 8 bases and J by 8 bases, with 12 bases between. CDR3 sequence: CASYRPGGELFF. CDR3 coding DNA: TGTGCCAGTTACAGACCTGGGGGGGAGCTGTTTTTT. Complete variable domain (other parts from reference TRBV19 and TRBJ2-2): DGGITQSPKYLFRKEGQNVTLSCEQNLNHDAMYWYRQDPGQGLRLIYYSQIVNDFQKGDIAEGYSVSREKKESFPLTVTSAQKNPTAFYLCASYRPGGELFFGEGSRLTVL.

V gene TRBV19 combines with J gene TRBJ1-4, with a possible D match to TRBD1 (5 bases). Germline V lookup: CDR1 LNHDA, CDR2 SQIVND (reference sequence). V gave up 3 bases and J gave up 4 bases, with 9 bases separating them. This CDR3 spans 14 amino acids. Written as DNA, the CDR3 is TGTGCCAGTAGTATTCAGGGTCTTAATGAAAAACTGTTTTTT. Residues: CASSIQGLNEKLFF.

The chain has TRBV10-2 and TRBJ2-6, with D uncertain. V lost 8 bases and J 0 bases, leaving 5 bases between the germline ends. The CDR3 consists of 13 residues. The germline gives CDR1 WSHSY, CDR2 SAAADI. The DNA of the CDR3 is TGCGCCAGCTTCGACTCTGGGGCCAACGTCCTGACTTTC. It translates to CASFDSGANVLTF.

This chain uses TRBV2 with TRBJ1-4, with 8 nucleotides matching TRBD1. Trimming at V came to 4 bases and at J to 4 bases, leaving 8 bases not matched to a gene. CDR3 length: 16 residues. The germline CDR1 and CDR2 sequences are SNHLY and FYNNEI. Written as DNA, the CDR3 is TGTGCCAGCAGTGTCCGGTCAGGGGGCCGTAATGAAAAACTGTTTTTT. Protein: CASSVRSGGRNEKLFF. Combining the CDR3 with reference TRBV2 and TRBJ1-4 gives the whole variable domain EPEVTQTPSHQVTQMGQEVILRCVPISNHLYFYWYRQILGQKVEFLVSFYNNEISEKSEIFDDQFSVERPDGSNFTLKIRSTKLEDSAMYFCASSVRSGGRNEKLFFGSGTQLSVL.

Notes on this clone: The junction differs from germline at one of its ends, possibly a read error. The V and J genes are TRBV7-7 and TRBJ2-3; TRBD2 aligns across 9 bases. This CDR3 has 14 residues. The germline V gene has CDR1 SSHAT and CDR2 FNYEAQ (reference sequence). The CDR3 loop is CASSSGLAADTQYF. The DNA for the CDR3 is TGTGCTAGCAGCTCGGGACTAGCCGCAGATACGCAGTATTTT.

The V and J genes are TRBV5-4 and TRBJ1-2; D perhaps matches TRBD1 (6 bases). Looked up from germline, CDR1 is SGHNT and CDR2 is YYREEE (reference sequence). Trimming took 3 bases from V and 3 from J, leaving 15 bases between them. This CDR3 contains 15 residues. The CDR3 DNA reads as TGTGCCAGCAGCTCCCGGCCGGGGGGCGACTATGGCTACACCTTC. It translates to CASSSRPGGDYGYTF.

The chain couples TRBV6-5 to TRBJ1-4, with 7 bases matching TRBD1. J was trimmed by 0 bases and V by 2 bases; bases with no gene match: 3. CDR1 and CDR2 (germline): MNHEY, SVGAGI. The CDR3 is made up of 16 amino acids. Here the CDR3 reads CASSYGQGATNEKLFF. Written as DNA, the CDR3 is TGTGCCAGCAGTTACGGCCAGGGGGCAACTAATGAAAAACTGTTTTTT.

CDR3 residues: CASSIGSRGIEAFF. The CDR3 coding sequence is TGTGCCAGTAGTATAGGGTCCAGGGGGATTGAAGCTTTCTTT. J is TRBJ1-1 and V is TRBV19; 7 bases map to TRBD1. J gave up 7 bases and V 1 base, and 6 bases lay outside the gene matches. The CDR3 extends over 14 amino acids. Germline V gene data show CDR1 as LNHDA and CDR2 as SQIVND (reference sequence).

The chain employs TRBV30 and TRBJ1-6; D unresolved. Germline V gene data show CDR1 as GTSNPN and CDR2 as SVGIG (reference sequence). V dropped 5 bases and J dropped 5 bases, with 10 bases sitting between them. This CDR3 spans 13 amino acids. CDR3 nucleotides: TGTGCCTGGGCCCCCACCAATAATTCACCCCTCCACTTT. Its protein is CAWAPTNNSPLHF. The full variable domain, in which reference TRBV30 and TRBJ1-6 provide the parts outside the CDR3, is SQTIHQWPATLVQPVGSPLSLECTVEGTSNPNLYWYRQAAGRGLQLLFYSVGIGQISSEVPQNLSASRPQDRQFILSSKKLLLSDSGFYLCAWAPTNNSPLHFGNGTRLTVT.

This clone was recorded only once. This chain connects TRBV5-4 to TRBJ2-7, with 7 bases identical to TRBD1. Unmatched junction bases numbered 11, after V lost 4 bases and J lost 7 bases. The germline V gene encodes CDR1 SGHNT and CDR2 YYREEE (reference sequence). The CDR3 sequence is 14 residues long. CDR3 protein: CASSNRPGTVEQYF. The CDR3 DNA is TGTGCCAGCAGCAACCGCCCCGGGACAGTTGAGCAGTACTTC.

The genes are TRBV6-4 and TRBJ1-2, with D perhaps TRBD1 (6 bases). The CDR3 has 15 residues. Germline V gives CDR1 MRHNA, CDR2 SNTAGT. Between the trimmed V and J ends, which lost 5 bases and 6 bases, there was a span of 19 bases. CDR3 sequence (DNA): TGTGCCAGCAGTCAGGACCCACAGGGAAGGGATGGCTACACCTTC. Residues: CASSQDPQGRDGYTF.

This clone showed up just once. This chain uses TRBV7-2 with TRBJ1-6, with unresolved D. Germline V CDR1 and CDR2: SGHTA, FQGNSA. V was clipped by 1 base and J by 4 bases, with 8 bases between them. CDR3 length: 15 residues. The CDR3 spells CASSLESLYNSPLHF. DNA of the CDR3: TGTGCCAGCAGCTTAGAGTCATTGTATAATTCACCCCTCCACTTT.

The V gene is TRBV4-3, the J gene TRBJ2-2; either TRBD1 or TRBD2 may fit D (6 bases each). V lost 0 bases, J lost 4 bases, and 12 bases lay in between. Germline loops: CDR1 LGHNA, CDR2 YSLEER. CDR3 length equals 16 residues. CDR3 nucleotides: TGCGCCAGCAGCCAAGAGCCTTCGGGGGCCACCGGGGAGCTGTTTTTT. It is translated as CASSQEPSGATGELFF.